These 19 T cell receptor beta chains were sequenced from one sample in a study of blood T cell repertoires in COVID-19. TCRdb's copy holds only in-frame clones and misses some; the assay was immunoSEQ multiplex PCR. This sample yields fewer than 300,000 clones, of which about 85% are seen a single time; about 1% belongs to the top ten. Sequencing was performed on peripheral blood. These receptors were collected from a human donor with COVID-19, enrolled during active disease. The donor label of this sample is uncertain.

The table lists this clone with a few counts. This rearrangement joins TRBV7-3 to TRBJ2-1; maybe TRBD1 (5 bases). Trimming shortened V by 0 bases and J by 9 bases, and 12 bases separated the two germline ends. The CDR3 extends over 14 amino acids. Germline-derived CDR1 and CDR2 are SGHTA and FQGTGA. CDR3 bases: TGTGCCAGCAGCTTAACGTCAGGGCCCAGTGAGCAGTTCTTC. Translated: CASSLTSGPSEQFF.

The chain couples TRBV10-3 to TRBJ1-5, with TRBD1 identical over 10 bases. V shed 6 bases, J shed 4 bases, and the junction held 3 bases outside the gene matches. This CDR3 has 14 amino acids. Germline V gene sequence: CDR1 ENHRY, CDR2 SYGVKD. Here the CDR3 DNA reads TGTGCCATCAGCCCGGGACAGGGGAATCAGCCCCAGCATTTT. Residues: CAISPGQGNQPQHF.

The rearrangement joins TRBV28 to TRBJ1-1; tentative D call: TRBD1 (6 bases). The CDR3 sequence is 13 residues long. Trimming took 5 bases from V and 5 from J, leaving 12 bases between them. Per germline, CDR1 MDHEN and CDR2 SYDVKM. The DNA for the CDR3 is TGTGCCAGCAGTCTACAGGGTGGGACTGAAGCTTTCTTT. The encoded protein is CASSLQGGTEAFF.

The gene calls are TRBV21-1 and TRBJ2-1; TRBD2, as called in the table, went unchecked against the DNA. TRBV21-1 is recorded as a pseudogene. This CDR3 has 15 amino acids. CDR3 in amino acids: CASSRTSGRASEQFF. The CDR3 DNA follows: TGTGCCAGCAGCAGGACTAGCGGGAGGGCCAGTGAGCAGTTCTTC.

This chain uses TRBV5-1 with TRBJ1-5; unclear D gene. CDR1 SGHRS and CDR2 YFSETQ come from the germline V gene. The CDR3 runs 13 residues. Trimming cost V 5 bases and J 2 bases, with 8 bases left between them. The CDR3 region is CASRMSGNQPQHF. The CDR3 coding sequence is TGCGCCAGCAGAATGTCTGGCAATCAGCCCCAGCATTTT. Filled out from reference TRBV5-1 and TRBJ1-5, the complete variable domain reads KAGVTQTPRYLIKTRGQQVTLSCSPISGHRSVSWYQQTPGQGLQFLFEYFSETQRNKGNFPGRFSGRQFSNSRSEMNVSTLELGDSALYLCASRMSGNQPQHFGDGTRLSIL.

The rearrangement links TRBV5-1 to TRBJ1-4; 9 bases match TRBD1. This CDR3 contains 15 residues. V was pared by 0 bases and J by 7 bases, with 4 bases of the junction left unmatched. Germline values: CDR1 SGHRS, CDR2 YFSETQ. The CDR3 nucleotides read TGCGCCAGCAGCTTGGGGACAGGGGTACTTGAAAAACTGTTTTTT. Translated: CASSLGTGVLEKLFF. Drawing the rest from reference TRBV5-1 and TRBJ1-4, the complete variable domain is KAGVTQTPRYLIKTRGQQVTLSCSPISGHRSVSWYQQTPGQGLQFLFEYFSETQRNKGNFPGRFSGRQFSNSRSEMNVSTLELGDSALYLCASSLGTGVLEKLFFGSGTQLSVL.

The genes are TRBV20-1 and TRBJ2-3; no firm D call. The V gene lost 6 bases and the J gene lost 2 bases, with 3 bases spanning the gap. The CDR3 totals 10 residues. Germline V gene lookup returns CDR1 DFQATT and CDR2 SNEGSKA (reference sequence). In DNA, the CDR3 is TGCAGTGCCCTCACAGATACGCAGTATTTT. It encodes CSALTDTQYF.

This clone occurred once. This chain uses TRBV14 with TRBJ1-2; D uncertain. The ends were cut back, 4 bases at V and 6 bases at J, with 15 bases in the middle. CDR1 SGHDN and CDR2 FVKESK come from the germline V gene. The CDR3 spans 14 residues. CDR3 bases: TGTGCCAGCAGCCGAGGGTCGGGGATTGATGGCTACACCTTC. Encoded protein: CASSRGSGIDGYTF.

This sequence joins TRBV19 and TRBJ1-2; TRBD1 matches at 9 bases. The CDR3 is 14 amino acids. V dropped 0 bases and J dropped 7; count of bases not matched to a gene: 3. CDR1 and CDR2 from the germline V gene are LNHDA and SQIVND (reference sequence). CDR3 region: CASSIDRDRAGYTF. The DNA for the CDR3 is TGTGCCAGTAGTATAGATCGGGACAGGGCTGGCTACACCTTC.

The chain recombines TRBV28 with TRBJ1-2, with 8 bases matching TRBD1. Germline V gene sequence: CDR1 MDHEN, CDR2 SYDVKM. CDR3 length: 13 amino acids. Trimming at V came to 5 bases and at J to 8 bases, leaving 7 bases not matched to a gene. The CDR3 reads CASSRQGLEGYTF. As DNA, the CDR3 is TGTGCCAGCAGTCGACAGGGGTTGGAGGGCTACACCTTC.

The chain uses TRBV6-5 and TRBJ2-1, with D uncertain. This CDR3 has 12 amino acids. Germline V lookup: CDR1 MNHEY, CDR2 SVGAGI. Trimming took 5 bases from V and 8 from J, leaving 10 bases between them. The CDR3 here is CASSPTRYEQFF. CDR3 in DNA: TGTGCCAGCAGTCCTACCCGATATGAGCAGTTCTTC.

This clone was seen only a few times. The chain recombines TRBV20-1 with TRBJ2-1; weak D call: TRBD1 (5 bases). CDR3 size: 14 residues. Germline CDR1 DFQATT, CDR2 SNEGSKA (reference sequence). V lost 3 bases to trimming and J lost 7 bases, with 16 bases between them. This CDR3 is CSASSNQGTNEQFF. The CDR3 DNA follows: TGCAGTGCTAGTTCGAACCAGGGTACGAATGAGCAGTTCTTC.

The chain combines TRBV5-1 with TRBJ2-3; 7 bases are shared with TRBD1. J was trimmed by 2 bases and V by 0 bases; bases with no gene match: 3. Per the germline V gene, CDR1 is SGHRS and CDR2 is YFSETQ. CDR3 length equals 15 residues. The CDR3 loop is CASSLGQGFTDTQYF. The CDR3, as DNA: TGCGCCAGCAGCTTGGGACAGGGCTTCACAGATACGCAGTATTTT.

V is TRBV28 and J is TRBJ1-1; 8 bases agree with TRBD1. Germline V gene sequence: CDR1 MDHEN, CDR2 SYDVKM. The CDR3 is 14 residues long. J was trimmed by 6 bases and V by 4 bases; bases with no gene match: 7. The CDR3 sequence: CASSSPGQGSEAFF. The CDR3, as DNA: TGTGCCAGCAGTTCCCCTGGACAGGGTTCTGAAGCTTTCTTT.

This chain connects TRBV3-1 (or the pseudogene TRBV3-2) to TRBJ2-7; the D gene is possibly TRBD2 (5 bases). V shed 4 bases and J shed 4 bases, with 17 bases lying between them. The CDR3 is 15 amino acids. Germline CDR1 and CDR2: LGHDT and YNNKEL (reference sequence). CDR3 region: CASSLLPRESYEQYF. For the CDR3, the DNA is TGTGCCAGCAGCCTTCTTCCGAGGGAGTCATACGAGCAGTACTTC.

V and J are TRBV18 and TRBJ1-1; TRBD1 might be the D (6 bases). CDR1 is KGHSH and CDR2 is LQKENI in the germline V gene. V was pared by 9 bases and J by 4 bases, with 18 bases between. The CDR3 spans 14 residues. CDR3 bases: TGTGCCAGTATACTACAGGGCTCGTCCACTGAAGCTTTCTTT. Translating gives CASILQGSSTEAFF.

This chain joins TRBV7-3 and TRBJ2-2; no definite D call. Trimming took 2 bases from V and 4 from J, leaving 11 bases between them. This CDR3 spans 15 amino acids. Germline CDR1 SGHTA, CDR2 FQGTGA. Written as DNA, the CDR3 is TGTGCCAGCAGCTTATCCGGCGGCGGCACCGGGGAGCTGTTTTTT. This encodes CASSLSGGGTGELFF.

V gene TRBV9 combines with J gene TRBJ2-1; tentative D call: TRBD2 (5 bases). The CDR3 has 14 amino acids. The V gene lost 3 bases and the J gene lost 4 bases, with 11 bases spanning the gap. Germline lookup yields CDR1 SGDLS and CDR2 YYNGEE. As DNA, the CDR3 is TGTGCCAGCAGCGCCCTCCGGACTTACAATGAGCAGTTCTTC. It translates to CASSALRTYNEQFF.

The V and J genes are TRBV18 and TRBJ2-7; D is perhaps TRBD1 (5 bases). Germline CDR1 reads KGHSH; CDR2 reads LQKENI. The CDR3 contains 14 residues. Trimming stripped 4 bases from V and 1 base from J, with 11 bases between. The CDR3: CASSLEQGSYEQYF. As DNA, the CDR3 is TGTGCCAGCTCACTGGAGCAGGGATCCTACGAGCAGTACTTC.